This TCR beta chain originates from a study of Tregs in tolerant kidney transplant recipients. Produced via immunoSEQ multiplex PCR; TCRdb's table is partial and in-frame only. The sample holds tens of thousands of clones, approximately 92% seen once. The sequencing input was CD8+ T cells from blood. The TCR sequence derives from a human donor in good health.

The CDR3 DNA follows: TGCGCCAGCAGCCAAGTGGCGAGACAGGGGAGGAGAGAGACCCAGTACTTC. Translation gives CASSQVARQGRRETQYF. This chain links TRBV4-1 with TRBJ2-5, with 8 bases aligning to TRBD1. Germline assignment: CDR1 MGHRA and CDR2 YSYEKL. The CDR3 contains 17 residues. J was trimmed by 4 bases and V by 1 base; bases with no gene match: 11.